This T cell receptor delta chain was captured by sequencing in a study of gamma-delta chains in newborns, infants, children (dated by TCRdb to the late 2010s). A note on the overall study: According to the study title, microbial exposure causes polyclonal expansion of innate gammadelta T cells right after birth. The study investigated how microbial exposure shaped innate gammadelta T cell populations in human newborns immediately after birth.

These reads were obtained on an Illumina MiSeq. After TCRdb called clones again from the public reads with CATT, rows with identical DNA were merged. This sample holds 9,000 to 13,000 delta-chain clones; 3.5% were observed only once. The ten largest account for roughly 8.7% of the sample. The CDR3 holds 21 amino acids from the cysteine to the phenylalanine. Of the read, only the CDR3 DNA is kept; its 63 bases are in frame from base 1. A remark on this clone: The antigen it recognizes is unknown. Base-call qualities are not available, and no considerably larger clone is one nucleotide away.

The sequence came from a child who was a newborn, infant or young child, either healthy, febrile or measles-vaccinated (not recorded which). Sequenced sample: blood. The J gene was reported as TRDJ1; the V gene went uncalled; no DNA check was done on the table's D call, TRDD3. The CDR3 region has the sequence CALGELLWTRDWGTWADKPIF. The DNA sequence follows: TGTGCTCTTGGGGAACTTCTCTGGACCCGGGATTGGGGGACGTGGGCCGATAAACCCATCTTT.